In this sample, the clone carrying this T cell receptor beta chain turned up a few times. Its target is not known. The data were taken from a study of blood T cells in healthy people across ages. Study outcomes and limitations: Per-million-T-cell TCR beta diversity fell roughly linearly with age.

For the second PCR, which ran for roughly 6 to 12 cycles, a sample-barcoded 5' primer and a J-beta primer mix were used. Via MiXCR, TCRdb re-called the 5' RACE reads, giving one row per CDR3 protein. The sample contains under 750,000 distinct CDR3 sequences, around 48% of which appear only once. Isolated PBMCs totaled at least 6.5 million in each sample. This sequence originates from an elderly man in good health. Input material: blood.

CDR3 in amino acids: CAISGLQGPSPLHF. CDR3 sequence (DNA): TGTGCCATCAGTGGTTTACAGGGCCCTTCACCCCTCCACTTT. This sequence joins TRBV10-3 and TRBJ1-6; the D gene is possibly TRBD1 (6 bases). The CDR3 has 14 amino acids. Trimming pared 4 bases from V and 9 bases from J, leaving 13 bases between. Germline V gene lookup returns CDR1 ENHRY and CDR2 SYGVKD.